The rows below give T cell receptor beta chains drawn from one sample of a study of cytotoxic CD8 clonotypes in ibrutinib-treated CLL. Clones were sequenced by immunoSEQ multiplex PCR, and TCRdb holds only the in-frame ones, with some missing. The data contain approximately 150,000 clones, approximately 80% of them singletons. Here the sequenced sample was PBMCs, taken after 12 months of ibrutinib treatment. The source of these receptors is a human donor with chronic lymphocytic leukemia. Each CDR3 is given with its conserved first and last residue. D genes are given only for firm matches. Not all rows give a size; the values are once, few, many and, for expanded clones, a class.

TRBJ2-7	-	TRBV30	once	TGTGCCTGGAGTCGAGGGGGGACGCCAGACGAGCAGTACTTC	CAWSRGGTPDEQYF
TRBJ2-7	-	TRBV11-3	-	TGTGCCAGCAGTTCCTGGGGAGAAGACTACGAGCAGTACTTC	CASSSWGEDYEQYF
TRBJ2-3	-	TRBV6-4	-	TGTGCCAGCAGTGCTGTGCACTGGGATACGCAGTATTTT	CASSAVHWDTQYF
TRBJ1-6	TRBD1	TRBV2	-	TGTGCCACCCGGGACAGGGCCAATTCACCCCTCCACTTT	CATRDRANSPLHF
TRBJ2-7	TRBD2	TRBV7-8	-	TGTGCCAGCAGCTTAGTTCCTAGCGGGGTCTACGAGCAGTACTTC	CASSLVPSGVYEQYF
TRBJ2-7	-	TRBV2	-	TGTGCCAGCAGTGTCCTAATCTCCTACGAGCAGTACTTC	CASSVLISYEQYF
TRBJ1-2	-	TRBV5-1	-	TGCGCCAGCAGCTTGGAGTCGGACACGCAACCCACCTTC	CASSLESDTQPTF
TRBJ2-7	TRBD1	TRBV5-6	-	TGTGCCAGCAGCTTGGACGGTGGGACAGGGGCCTCCCTCGAGCAGTACTTC	CASSLDGGTGASLEQYF
TRBJ1-4	-	TRBV9	-	TGTGCCAGCAGCCCAGTAGCAACTAATGAAAAACTGTTTTTT	CASSPVATNEKLFF
TRBJ2-5	-	TRBV20-1	-	TGCAGTGCCGGGGTGGCTAACCCGTACTTC	CSAGVANPYF
TRBJ1-6	-	TRBV11-2	-	TGTGCCAGCAGCCACACCGGGGGCTCTAATTCACCCCTCCACTTT	CASSHTGGSNSPLHF
TRBJ2-4	-	TRBV30	once	TGTGCCTGGAGTGTCCAAGACAGCATGTTTCAGTACTTC	CAWSVQDSMFQYF
TRBJ1-5	-	TRBV25-1	-	TGTGCCCCGGGGAAGCAGGGGTTCCATCAGCCCCAGCATTTT	CAPGKQGFHQPQHF
TRBJ1-4	TRBD1	TRBV11-2	-	TGTGCCAGCAGCTTAGATCCCCCTACAGGGGCGTATGAAAAACTGTTTTTT	CASSLDPPTGAYEKLFF
TRBJ2-3	-	TRBV10-3	-	TGTGCCATCATGGGCCGTGCTAGCACAGATACGCAGTATTTT	CAIMGRASTDTQYF
TRBJ2-7	-	TRBV18	-	TGTGCCAGCTCACCAGGACAGAGCTCCTACGAGCAGTACTTC	CASSPGQSSYEQYF
TRBJ1-6	-	TRBV9	-	TGTGCCAGCAGCAACACAGGGAATTCACCCCTCCACTTT	CASSNTGNSPLHF
TRBJ2-2	TRBD1	TRBV7-3	few	TGTGCCAGCAGCTCGAGACAGGGGGCTAACACCGGGGAGCTGTTTTTT	CASSSRQGANTGELFF
TRBJ2-7	TRBD1	TRBV6-5	-	TGTGCCAGCAGTCGATACCCGGACAGGGCCTACGAGCAGTACTTC	CASSRYPDRAYEQYF
TRBJ1-1	-	TRBV5-5	-	TGTGCCAGCAGCTTGGGGGTGGGGAACACTGAAGCTTTCTTT	CASSLGVGNTEAFF
TRBJ2-5	TRBD2	TRBV10-1	-	TGCGCCAGCAGTGAGAGACTAGCGATATACCAAGAGACCCAGTACTTC	CASSERLAIYQETQYF
TRBJ1-2	TRBD1	TRBV25-1	few	TGTGCCAGCAAAGGGACAGGATATGGCTACACCTTC	CASKGTGYGYTF
TRBJ2-1	TRBD1	TRBV27	-	TGTGCCAGCAGCCCAGACAGGGCACGGCGCAATGAGCAGTTCTTC	CASSPDRARRNEQFF
TRBJ1-5	TRBD1	TRBV19	few	TGTGCCAGTAGTCGACAGGGGAATCAGCCCCAGCATTTT	CASSRQGNQPQHF
TRBJ1-5	TRBD1	TRBV19	few	TGTGCCAGTAGGGGACAGGGGGATCAGCCCCAGCATTTT	CASRGQGDQPQHF
TRBJ1-5	-	TRBV5-5	-	TGTGCCAGCAGCTTGTCCTGGGATCAGCCCCAGCATTTT	CASSLSWDQPQHF
TRBJ2-5	-	TRBV18	-	TGTGCCAGCTCACCGGGGAGGCCTGGCGTAGTTCAAGAGACCCAGTACTTC	CASSPGRPGVVQETQYF
TRBJ1-2	-	TRBV7-9	-	TGTGCCAGCAGCTCCGGGCAGGCATATGGCTACACCTTC	CASSSGQAYGYTF
TRBJ2-5	-	TRBV7-2	-	TGTGCCAGCAGCTTAGCGGCGGCAGGGGAAGAGACCCAGTACTTC	CASSLAAAGEETQYF
TRBJ2-4	TRBD1	TRBV6-6	-	TGTGCCAGCAGTTACCGGCAGGGGGAAGCCAAAAACATTCAGTACTTC	CASSYRQGEAKNIQYF
TRBJ1-1	TRBD1	TRBV6-5	-	TGTGCCAGCGGAACAGGGGGCCCCTTTAAGGCTTTCTTT	CASGTGGPFKAFF
TRBJ1-2	-	TRBV14	-	TGTGCCAGCAGCCAAGGAAGAAACTATGGCTACACCTTC	CASSQGRNYGYTF
TRBJ1-1	-	TRBV11-3	-	TGTGCCAGCAGCTCAATCAGGAAAAAGGCCACGAACACTGAAGCTTTCTTT	CASSSIRKKATNTEAFF
TRBJ2-3	-	TRBV12-5	-	TGTGCTAGTGGTTTAGGGCGGATTTTCACAGATACGCAGTATTTT	CASGLGRIFTDTQYF
TRBJ1-2	TRBD1	TRBV25-1	-	TGTGCCAGCAGGTTGACAGGGGGCTATGGCTACACCTTC	CASRLTGGYGYTF
TRBJ1-2	-	TRBV21-1	-	TGTGCCAGCAGCAAAACCCCAGAGGGGGCAGGGGACTATGGCTACACCTTC	CASSKTPEGAGDYGYTF
TRBJ2-3	TRBD2	TRBV2	-	TGTGCCAGCAGCCGGGGGGGGGCGGATACGCAGTATTTT	CASSRGGADTQYF
TRBJ1-3	-	TRBV20-1	-	TGCAGTGCTACTACTGGAAACACCATATATTTT	CSATTGNTIYF
TRBJ1-4	TRBD1	TRBV30	-	TGTGCCTGGAACCGACAGGGGGCCAATGAAAAACTGTTTTTT	CAWNRQGANEKLFF
TRBJ1-4	-	TRBV13	-	TGTGCCAGCAGCATTGGAGAGGGTTATGAAAAACTGTTTTTT	CASSIGEGYEKLFF
TRBJ2-5	TRBD2	TRBV7-2	-	TGTGCCAGCAGCGTAGCGGGAGCGCAAGAGACCCAGTACTTC	CASSVAGAQETQYF
TRBJ2-5	TRBD2	TRBV6-4	-	TGTGCCAGCGTGTCGGGAGGGCCCGTACAAGAGACCCAGTACTTC	CASVSGGPVQETQYF
TRBJ2-2	TRBD1	TRBV30	-	TGTGCCCAGACCAGGGGGTTTGCCGGGGAGCTGTTTTTT	CAQTRGFAGELFF
TRBJ2-5	-	TRBV7-9	-	TGTGCCAGCAGCTTATATTCCCAAGAGACCCAGTACTTC	CASSLYSQETQYF
TRBJ2-3	TRBD2	TRBV27	-	TGTGCCAGCAGTCCGCCCTATAGCGGGACTACAGATACGCAGTATTTT	CASSPPYSGTTDTQYF
TRBJ2-7	TRBD2	TRBV28	-	TGTGCCAGCAGCCCTAGCGGGAGCTCCTACGAGCAGTACTTC	CASSPSGSSYEQYF
TRBJ2-1	TRBD2	TRBV6-6	-	TGTGCCAGCAGTTACGTGCGGGGGGCAGGGAATGAGCAGTTCTTC	CASSYVRGAGNEQFF
TRBJ1-1	TRBD1	TRBV28	once	TGTGCCAGCAGTCTTAGGACAGGGGCGGCTTTCTTT	CASSLRTGAAFF
TRBJ2-1	TRBD2	TRBV30	few	TGTGCCTCCTCGGGACTAGCGGGAATGTCCCCCTACAATGAGCAGTTCTTC	CASSGLAGMSPYNEQFF
TRBJ1-2	-	TRBV19	-	TGTGCCAGTAGCGGACTCGGCGGGGGCTACACCTTC	CASSGLGGGYTF
TRBJ2-5	TRBD1	TRBV19	-	TGTGCCAGTAGTACGTCACAGGGGGAAGGCGAGACCCAGTACTTC	CASSTSQGEGETQYF
TRBJ2-1	-	TRBV27	-	TGTGCCAGCAGGCCGGGACTCTGGAACAATGAGCAGTTCTTC	CASRPGLWNNEQFF
TRBJ2-1	-	TRBV12-5	-	TGTGCTAGTGGTTTAAGCGGATACAATGAGCAGTTCTTC	CASGLSGYNEQFF
TRBJ1-2	-	TRBV28	once	TGTGCCAGCAGTTTAGAACAGGCTGGTGGCTACACCTTC	CASSLEQAGGYTF